These 13 T cell receptor beta chains came from one sample sequenced in a study of T-cell reconstitution after alpha-beta-depleted transplantation in children. Unique molecular identifiers were incorporated into the prepared TCRbeta library. TCRdb recomputed calls from the PCR reads with MiXCR, one row per CDR3 protein. This table has about 200,000 distinct CDR3 sequences, about a sixth appearing once. The source was PBMCs, mostly from graft donor cells, collected 360 days after TCRalphabeta/CD19-depleted stem cell transplant. The receptors originated from a male patient aged 2 to 9 who had a stem cell transplant for acute lymphoblastic leukemia, so the T cells may come from the graft donor.

CDR3 DNA: TGTGCCAGCAGCTCCGGAGGACAGGGCGAATACGAGCAGTACTTC. Its translation is CASSSGGQGEYEQYF. The chain employs TRBV7-2 and TRBJ2-7; TRBD1 matches at 8 bases. The CDR3 consists of 15 residues. Germline CDR1 is SGHTA and CDR2 is FQGNSA. Germline trimming cut 4 bases from V and 4 bases from J; bases unmatched to any gene: 9.

This clonotype was detected only a few times. V is TRBV2 and J is TRBJ2-5; D uncertain. CDR3 length equals 10 residues. Germline CDR1 and CDR2: SNHLY and FYNNEI. V was trimmed by 4 bases and J by 12 bases, leaving 9 bases between them. This chain's CDR3 is CASSGTRKYF. The DNA for the CDR3 is TGTGCCAGCAGTGGAACGAGGAAGTACTTC.

In its sample, this clonotype was seen a few times. A single base separates this from a much larger clone, so it may be a read error. The DNA for the CDR3 is TGTGCCAGCAGTTTTGGGGGGCCTGGGGCCAACGTCCTGACTTTC. This codes for CASSFGGPGANVLTF. The chain uses TRBV12-3 or TRBV12-4 and TRBJ2-6; perhaps D is TRBD1 or TRBD2 (6 bases each). The CDR3 spans 15 residues. The ends were cut back, 3 bases at V and 2 bases at J, with 8 bases in the middle.

This clonotype came up many times. The chain links TRBV6-5 to TRBJ2-2, with D possibly being TRBD2 (8 bases). This CDR3 comprises 17 residues. Germline CDR1 reads MNHEY; CDR2 reads SVGAGI. With 7 bases removed from V and 6 bases from J, the gap between germline ends came to 24 bases. The CDR3 DNA sequence: TGTGCCAGCATTAGGGGGCTGTCGGGAGGGCCCCCCGGGGAGCTGTTTTTT. This translates into CASIRGLSGGPPGELFF.

Remarks on this clonotype: A read error may account for a junction end that differs from germline. The chain couples TRBV4-3 to TRBJ2-7; D unresolved. The CDR3 totals 13 residues. The germline CDR1 and CDR2 sequences are LGHNA and YSLEER. The CDR3 bases are TGCGCCAGCAGCCAAGATCCCACCTACGCGCAGTACTTC. Protein sequence: CASSQDPTYAQYF.

This clonotype has a handful of counts. V is TRBV20-1 and J is TRBJ1-2; D is perhaps TRBD1 (5 bases). Trimming pared 1 base from V and 6 bases from J, leaving 18 bases between. This CDR3 contains 15 residues. Germline V CDR1 and CDR2: DFQATT, SNEGSKA (reference sequence). The CDR3 protein is CSARAEGQGQNGYTF. The CDR3 region has the DNA TGCAGTGCTAGAGCCGAAGGCCAGGGCCAGAATGGCTACACCTTC.

This clonotype was counted only a few times. V and J are TRBV7-2 and TRBJ2-2; D uncertain. Trimming removed 1 base at V and 7 bases at J, with 10 bases between. CDR3 size: 14 residues. Germline V gene data show CDR1 as SGHTA and CDR2 as FQGNSA. For the CDR3, the DNA is TGTGCCAGCAGCTTAGAAGTGTTGCGCGGGGAGCTGTTTTTT. This gives the protein CASSLEVLRGELFF.

This clonotype was counted between two and nine times. The CDR3 coding sequence is TGTGCCAGCAGCCAAGAATGGAGCTCTGGAAACACCATATATTTT. It is translated as CASSQEWSSGNTIYF. The J gene is TRBJ1-3, the V gene TRBV3-1; D is unclear. From germline, CDR1 is LGHDT and CDR2 YNNKEL (reference sequence). The CDR3 totals 15 residues. V gave up 0 bases and J gave up 0 bases, with 6 bases separating them.

V is TRBV5-6 and J is TRBJ1-1; 8 bases are shared with TRBD1. Losses at the gene ends were 4 bases for V and 3 bases for J; bases not matched to a gene: 11. The CDR3 loop spans 16 amino acids. Germline-derived CDR1 and CDR2 are SGHDT and YYEEEE. The CDR3 sequence: CASSGGQGRSHTEAFF. CDR3 nucleotide sequence: TGTGCCAGCAGCGGAGGACAGGGACGTTCTCACACTGAAGCTTTCTTT.

This clonotype was observed a handful of times. The CDR3 DNA reads TGTGCCAGCAGCCAAGATCTTCAAGCGGGGGGGTCATACAATGAGCAGTTCTTC. It is translated as CASSQDLQAGGSYNEQFF. V and J are TRBV3-1 and TRBJ2-1; 10 bases align to TRBD2. Germline loops: CDR1 LGHDT, CDR2 YNNKEL (reference sequence). With V trimmed by 0 bases and J by 4 bases, 9 bases remained unmatched. The CDR3 covers 18 residues.

The rearrangement joins TRBV10-3 to TRBJ2-6; D gene unclear. Trimming left V 5 bases short and J 1 base short, with 0 bases between. From germline, CDR1 is ENHRY and CDR2 SYGVKD. CDR3 length: 12 residues. The CDR3 is CAISSGANVLTF. CDR3 nucleotides: TGTGCCATCAGTTCTGGGGCCAACGTCCTGACTTTC.

CDR3 region: CASSQVPLGVTRYNEQFF. In DNA, the CDR3 is TGCGCCAGCAGCCAAGTTCCCCTAGGGGTAACGAGATACAATGAGCAGTTCTTC. The chain is built from TRBV4-3 and TRBJ2-1; D may be TRBD1 (5 bases). The CDR3 totals 18 residues. Looked up from germline, CDR1 is LGHNA and CDR2 is YSLEER. V gave up 1 base and J gave up 4 bases, with 20 bases separating them.

The V gene is TRBV5-1, the J gene TRBJ1-4; D is ambiguous. V lost 4 bases and J 8 bases, leaving 12 bases between the germline ends. The CDR3 contains 13 residues. The germline CDR1 and CDR2 sequences are SGHRS and YFSETQ. For the CDR3, the DNA is TGCGCCAGCAGCGAACAGAATAGCGAAAAACTGTTTTTT. Translation: CASSEQNSEKLFF.